A single TCR beta chain is shown here with its context. Its antigen is not identified. TCRdb's table, derived via immunoSEQ multiplex PCR, lists solely in-frame clones and lacks some. The sample comprises tens of thousands of clones, 94% of which are singletons, and 12% rests with the top ten. This record comes from a study of OX40 agonist ivuxolimab in advanced cancers. This CDR3 spans 16 amino acids. Germline lookup yields CDR1 WSHSY and CDR2 SAAADI. Unmatched junction bases numbered 9, after V lost 3 bases and J lost 7 bases. Overall study results and limits: Dose levels from 0.1 to 3.0 mg/kg saw CD4+ and CD8+ blood T cells expand clonally by week 6.

The clonotype originates from an adult with an advanced solid tumor such as melanoma, head and neck, liver or kidney cancer. This chain uses TRBV10-2 with TRBJ2-2, with 9 bases aligning to TRBD2. The sequencing here drew on CD4+ or CD8+ T cells sorted from blood, taken in a trial of the OX40 agonist ivuxolimab. Here the CDR3 DNA reads TGCGCCAGCAGTGATCGGAAGCGGGAGGCGGTCGGGGAGCTGTTTTTT. Encoded protein: CASSDRKREAVGELFF.